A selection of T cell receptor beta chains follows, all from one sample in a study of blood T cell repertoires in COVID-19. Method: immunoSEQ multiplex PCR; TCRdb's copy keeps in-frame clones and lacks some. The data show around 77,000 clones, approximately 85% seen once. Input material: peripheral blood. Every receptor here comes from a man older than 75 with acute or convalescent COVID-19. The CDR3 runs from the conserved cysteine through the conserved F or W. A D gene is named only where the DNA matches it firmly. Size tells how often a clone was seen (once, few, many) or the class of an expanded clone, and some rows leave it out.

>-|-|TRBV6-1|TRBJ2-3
CASSEDRATDTQYF
TGTGCCAGCAGTGAAGACAGGGCCACAGATACGCAGTATTTT
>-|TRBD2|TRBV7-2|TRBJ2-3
CASSPRASGGSTDTQYF
TGTGCCAGCAGCCCCAGAGCTAGCGGGGGTAGCACAGATACGCAGTATTTT
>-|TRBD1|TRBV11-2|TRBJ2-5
CASSFTGEETQYF
TGTGCCAGCAGCTTTACAGGGGAAGAGACCCAGTACTTC
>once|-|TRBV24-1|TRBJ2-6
CATSTRGDPGANVLTF
TGTGCCACCAGTACCAGGGGGGACCCTGGGGCCAACGTCCTGACTTTC
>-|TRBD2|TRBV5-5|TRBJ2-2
CASSLAGRAGELFF
TGTGCCAGCAGCTTGGCTGGGAGGGCCGGGGAGCTGTTTTTT
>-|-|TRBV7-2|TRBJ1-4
CASRRGGSNEKLFF
TGTGCCAGCAGGCGGGGAGGATCTAATGAAAAACTGTTTTTT
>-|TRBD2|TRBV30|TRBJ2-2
CAWSPRGLAGGLGTGELFF
TGTGCCTGGAGTCCCCGAGGGTTAGCGGGGGGGCTGGGCACCGGGGAGCTGTTTTTT
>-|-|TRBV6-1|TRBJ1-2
CASSEVGTEANYGYTF
TGTGCCAGCAGTGAAGTGGGGACTGAAGCTAACTATGGCTACACCTTC
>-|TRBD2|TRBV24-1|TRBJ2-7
CATSTSGSSYEQYF
TGTGCCACCTCGACTAGCGGGAGCTCCTACGAGCAGTACTTC
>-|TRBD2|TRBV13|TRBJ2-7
CASSLRLAGSYEQYF
TGTGCCAGCAGCTTAAGGCTAGCGGGGTCCTACGAGCAGTACTTC
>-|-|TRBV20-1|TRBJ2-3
CSASFRGESTDTQYF
TGCAGTGCTAGTTTTCGCGGGGAAAGCACAGATACGCAGTATTTT
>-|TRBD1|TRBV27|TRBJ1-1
CASRATGAGTEAFF
TGTGCCAGCAGAGCCACAGGGGCGGGCACTGAAGCTTTCTTT
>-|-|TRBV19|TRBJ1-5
CASSIGTGDQPQHF
TGTGCCAGTAGTATAGGCACGGGGGATCAGCCCCAGCATTTT
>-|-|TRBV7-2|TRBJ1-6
CASRETEYNSPLHF
TGTGCCAGCAGAGAGACAGAGTATAATTCACCCCTCCACTTT
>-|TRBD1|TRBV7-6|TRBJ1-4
CASSVGTADNEKLFF
TGTGCCAGCAGCGTCGGGACAGCGGATAATGAAAAACTGTTTTTT
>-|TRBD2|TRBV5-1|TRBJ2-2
CASSPPGTSDNTGELFF
TGCGCCAGCAGCCCCCCCGGGACTAGTGATAACACCGGGGAGCTGTTTTTT
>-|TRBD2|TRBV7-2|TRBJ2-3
CASSPAGLTDTQYF
TGTGCCAGCAGCCCAGCGGGGCTCACAGATACGCAGTATTTT
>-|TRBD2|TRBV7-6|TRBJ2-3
CASSLAAGGPLSTDTQYF
TGTGCCAGCAGCTTAGCGGCGGGGGGCCCCCTTAGCACAGATACGCAGTATTTT
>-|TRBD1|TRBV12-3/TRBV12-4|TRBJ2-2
CASRQGAAGELFF
TGTGCCAGCAGACAGGGGGCAGCCGGGGAGCTGTTTTTT
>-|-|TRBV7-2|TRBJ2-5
CASSARSGRQETQYF
TGTGCCAGCAGCGCTAGGTCAGGGCGTCAAGAGACCCAGTACTTC
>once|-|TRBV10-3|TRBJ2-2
CAISELALRRIKTNTGELFF
TGTGCCATCAGTGAACTAGCCCTCCGGAGGATAAAAACGAACACCGGGGAGCTGTTTTTT
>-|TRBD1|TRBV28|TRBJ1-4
CASGGTGLLRNEKLFF
TGTGCCAGCGGTGGGACAGGGCTCCTTAGGAATGAAAAACTGTTTTTT
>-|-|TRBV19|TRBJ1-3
CASAFGSGGNTIYF
TGTGCCAGCGCCTTTGGATCGGGGGGAAACACCATATATTTT
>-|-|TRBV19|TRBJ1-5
CATSDTRGQPQHF
TGTGCCACTTCGGACACTCGCGGTCAGCCCCAGCATTTT
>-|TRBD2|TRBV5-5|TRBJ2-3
CASSLGTGTSGEDTQYF
TGTGCCAGCAGCTTGGGAACGGGGACTAGCGGGGAAGATACGCAGTATTTT
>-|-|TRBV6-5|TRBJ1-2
CASSYLLRGATGGYTF
TGTGCCAGCAGTTACCTCTTGCGGGGGGCCACAGGTGGCTACACCTTC
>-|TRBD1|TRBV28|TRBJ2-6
CASSAPTGGYAGANVLTF
TGTGCCAGCAGTGCCCCGACAGGGGGCTACGCTGGGGCCAACGTCCTGACTTTC
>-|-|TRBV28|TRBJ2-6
CASSPMRTGANVLTF
TGTGCCAGCAGCCCCATGAGGACTGGGGCCAACGTCCTGACTTTC
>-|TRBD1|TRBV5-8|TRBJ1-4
CASSPMTGGNEKLFF
TGTGCCAGCAGCCCTATGACAGGGGGCAATGAAAAACTGTTTTTT
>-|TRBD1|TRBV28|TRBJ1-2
CASSKTGGPYGYTF
TGTGCCAGCAGTAAAACAGGGGGGCCCTATGGCTACACCTTC
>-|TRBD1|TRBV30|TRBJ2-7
CAWGGQGHEQYF
TGTGCCTGGGGGGGACAGGGGCACGAGCAGTACTTC
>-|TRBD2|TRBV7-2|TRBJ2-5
CASSPPPAGAGETQYF
TGTGCCAGCAGCCCCCCCCCAGCGGGAGCTGGAGAGACCCAGTACTTC
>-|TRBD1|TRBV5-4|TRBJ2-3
CASSPGPGQGTDTQYF
TGTGCCAGCAGCCCTGGCCCGGGACAGGGTACAGATACGCAGTATTTT
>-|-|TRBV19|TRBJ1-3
CASSIGQNTIYF
TGTGCCAGTAGTATAGGACAAAACACCATATATTTT
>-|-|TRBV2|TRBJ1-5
CATVSNQPQHF
TGTGCCACAGTTAGCAATCAGCCCCAGCATTTT
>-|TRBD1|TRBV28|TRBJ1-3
CASSLYDRGAGNTIYF
TGTGCCAGCAGTTTATACGACAGGGGGGCTGGAAACACCATATATTTT
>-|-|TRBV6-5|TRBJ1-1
CASTLRGGMNTEAFF
TGTGCCAGCACCCTGAGAGGGGGAATGAACACTGAAGCTTTCTTT
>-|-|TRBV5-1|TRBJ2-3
CANELPSTDTQYF
TGCGCCAATGAGCTACCTAGCACAGATACGCAGTATTTT
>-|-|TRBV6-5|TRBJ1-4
CASLPGTTFEKLFF
TGTGCCAGCCTCCCCGGGACAACCTTTGAAAAACTGTTTTTT
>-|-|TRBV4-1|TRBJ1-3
CASSQAGAGGNTIYF
TGCGCCAGCAGCCAAGCAGGGGCGGGTGGAAACACCATATATTTT
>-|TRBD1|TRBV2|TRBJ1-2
CASNGDSNYGYTF
TGTGCCAGCAACGGGGACAGTAACTATGGCTACACCTTC
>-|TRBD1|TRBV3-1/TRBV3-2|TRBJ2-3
CASSQPGGRRDTQYF
TGTGCCAGCAGCCAACCAGGGGGCAGACGAGATACGCAGTATTTT
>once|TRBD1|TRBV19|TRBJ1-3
CASSTNTGGLLGNTIYF
TGTGCCAGTAGTACAAACACAGGGGGCTTGCTTGGAAACACCATATATTTT
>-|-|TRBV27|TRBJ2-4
CASSLKGVRAKNIQYF
TGTGCCAGCAGTTTAAAGGGGGTCCGGGCCAAAAACATTCAGTACTTC
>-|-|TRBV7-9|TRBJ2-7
CASSLAQSGAQQYEQYF
TGTGCCAGCAGCTTAGCTCAAAGCGGAGCACAACAATACGAGCAGTACTTC
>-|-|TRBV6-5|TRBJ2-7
CASSASLAPGYEQYF
TGTGCCAGCAGCGCCTCTCTAGCGCCCGGCTACGAGCAGTACTTC
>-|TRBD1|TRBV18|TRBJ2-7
CASSPLSGTGGSDSPHEQYF
TGTGCCAGCTCACCTTTATCCGGGACAGGGGGCTCGGACTCGCCCCACGAGCAGTACTTC
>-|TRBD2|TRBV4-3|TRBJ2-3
CASSQEAQREGWDTQYF
TGCGCCAGCAGCCAAGAGGCCCAGCGGGAGGGATGGGATACGCAGTATTTT
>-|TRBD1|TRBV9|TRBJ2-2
CASTSGQGSNTGELFF
TGTGCCAGCACCTCGGGACAGGGTTCGAACACCGGGGAGCTGTTTTTT
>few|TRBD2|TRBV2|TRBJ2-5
CASSEGGAGGQETQYF
TGTGCCAGCAGTGAGGGGGGCGCGGGAGGACAGGAGACCCAGTACTTC
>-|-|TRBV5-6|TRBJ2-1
CASSLEGLEIGEQFF
TGTGCCAGCAGCTTGGAGGGACTGGAAATAGGTGAGCAGTTCTTC
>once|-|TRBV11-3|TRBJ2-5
CASSSSGDGQETQYF
TGTGCCAGCAGCTCCTCGGGGGACGGTCAAGAGACCCAGTACTTC
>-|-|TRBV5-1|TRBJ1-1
CASTPVRGNTEAFF
TGCGCCAGCACCCCCGTCCGAGGGAACACTGAAGCTTTCTTT
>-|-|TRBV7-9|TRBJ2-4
CASSLSGFKNIQYF
TGTGCCAGCAGCTTAAGCGGATTCAAAAACATTCAGTACTTC
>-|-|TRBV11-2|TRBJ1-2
CASSPDSTVVDYGYTF
TGTGCCAGCAGCCCCGATAGTACGGTGGTGGACTATGGCTACACCTTC